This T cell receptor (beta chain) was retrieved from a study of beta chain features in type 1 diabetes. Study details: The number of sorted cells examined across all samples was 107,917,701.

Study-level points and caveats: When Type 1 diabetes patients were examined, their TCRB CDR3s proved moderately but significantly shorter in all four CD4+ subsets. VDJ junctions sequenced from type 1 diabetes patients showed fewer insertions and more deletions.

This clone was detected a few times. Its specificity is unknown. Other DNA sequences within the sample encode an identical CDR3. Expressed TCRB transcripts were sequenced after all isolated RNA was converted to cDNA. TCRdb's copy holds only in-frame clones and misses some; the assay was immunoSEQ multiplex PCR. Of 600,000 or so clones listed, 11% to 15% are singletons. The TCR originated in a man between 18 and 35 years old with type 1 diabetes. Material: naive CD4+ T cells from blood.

The CDR3 protein is CASSLGQGNYGYTF. The CDR3 region has the DNA TGCGCCAGCAGCTTGGGACAGGGGAACTATGGCTACACCTTC. The chain has TRBV5-1 and TRBJ1-2; 8 nucleotides agree with TRBD1. The CDR3 runs 14 residues. CDR1 and CDR2 (germline): SGHRS, YFSETQ. V shed 0 bases and J 2 bases; nucleotides not matched to a gene: 0.